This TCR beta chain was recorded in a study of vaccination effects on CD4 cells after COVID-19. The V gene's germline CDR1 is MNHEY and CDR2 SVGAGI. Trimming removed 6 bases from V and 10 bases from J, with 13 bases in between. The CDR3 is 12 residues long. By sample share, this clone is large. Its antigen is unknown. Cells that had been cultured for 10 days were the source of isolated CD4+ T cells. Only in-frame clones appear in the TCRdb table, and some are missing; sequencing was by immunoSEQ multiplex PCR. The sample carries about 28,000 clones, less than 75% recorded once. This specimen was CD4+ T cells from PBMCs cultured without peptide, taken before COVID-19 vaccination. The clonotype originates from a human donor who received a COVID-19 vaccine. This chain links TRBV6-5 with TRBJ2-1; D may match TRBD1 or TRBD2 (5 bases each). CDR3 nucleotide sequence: TGTGCCAGCAGCCCCCAGGGCGGGGAGCAGTTCTTC. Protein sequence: CASSPQGGEQFF.